A single sample is the source of the 8 T cell receptor beta chains below, sequenced in a study of shared clonotypes between healthy human individuals. Measured with immunoSEQ multiplex PCR; TCRdb has only the in-frame clones, and not every one. The repertoire holds 2.3 million or so clones, with about 92% as singletons. Sequences were obtained from naive CD4+ T cells from PBMCs. Subset here: CD45RA+ positively selected. These receptors originate from a man younger than 30 in good health. Some clones in this sample may be carry-over from other donors' samples.

This clone was seen only a few times. The V gene is TRBV19, the J gene TRBJ1-2; 8 bases map to TRBD1. V was clipped by 7 bases and J by 1 base; unmatched bases: 8. The length of the CDR3 is 15 residues. CDR1 and CDR2 (germline): LNHDA, SQIVND (reference sequence). CDR3 in amino acids: CASTAGGFDNYGYTF. The CDR3 bases are TGTGCCAGTACCGCAGGGGGCTTCGATAACTATGGCTACACCTTC.

Points on this clone: At the DNA level, this CDR3 is encoded by other sequences in the same sample as well. The chain employs TRBV11-2 and TRBJ1-1; 7 nucleotides line up with TRBD1. This CDR3 comprises 15 residues. Germline CDR1 is SGHAT and CDR2 is FQNNGV. The V and J ends lost 0 bases and 0 bases, in that order; junction bases with no gene match: 1. Here the CDR3 DNA reads TGTGCCAGCAGCTTAGAGGGGACAGTGAACACTGAAGCTTTCTTT. This translates into CASSLEGTVNTEAFF. The entire variable domain, with the rest obtained from reference TRBV11-2 and TRBJ1-1, is as follows: EAGVAQSPRYKIIEKRQSVAFWCNPISGHATLYWYQQILGQGPKLLIQFQNNGVVDDSQLPKDRFSAERLKGVDSTLKIQPAKLEDSAVYLCASSLEGTVNTEAFFGQGTRLTVV.

With regard to this clone: This specimen includes other DNA sequences encoding the same CDR3. CDR3 amino acids: CASSLDGGSGNTIYF. CDR3 in DNA: TGCGCCAGCAGCTTGGACGGAGGCTCTGGAAACACCATATATTTT. The gene calls are TRBV5-1 and TRBJ1-3; D remains unclear. The germline gives CDR1 SGHRS, CDR2 YFSETQ. With 0 bases removed from V and 0 bases from J, the gap between germline ends came to 7 bases. The CDR3 sequence is 15 residues long.

As for this clone: Other DNA sequences from this sample encode an identical CDR3 as well. This chain uses TRBV6-4 with TRBJ2-7; 9 positions agree with TRBD2. CDR1 and CDR2 from the germline V gene are MRHNA and SNTAGT. Unmatched junction bases numbered 3, after V lost 4 bases and J lost 2 bases. This CDR3 has 14 amino acids. CDR3 sequence (DNA): TGTGCCAGCAGTGTTGCGGGAGGGCCCTACGAGCAGTACTTC. This codes for CASSVAGGPYEQYF.

This chain links TRBV9 with TRBJ2-6; TRBD2 is a possible D gene (5 bases). The germline CDR1 and CDR2 sequences are SGDLS and YYNGEE. This CDR3 comprises 15 residues. Trimming stripped 3 bases from V and 2 bases from J, with 9 bases between. This CDR3 reads CASSALGAGANVLTF. The CDR3 nucleotides read TGTGCCAGCAGCGCGTTGGGAGCTGGGGCCAACGTCCTGACTTTC.

This rearrangement joins TRBV5-1 to TRBJ2-2, with TRBD2 as a possible D gene (5 bases). Germline V gene sequence: CDR1 SGHRS, CDR2 YFSETQ. There are 16 residues in the CDR3. Between the trimmed V and J ends, which lost 0 bases and 0 bases, there was a span of 9 bases. CDR3 bases: TGCGCCAGCAGCTTGGCGGGATTCACGAACACCGGGGAGCTGTTTTTT. Its translation: CASSLAGFTNTGELFF.

With regard to this clone: Other DNA variants within this sample encode the same CDR3. J is TRBJ1-4 and V is TRBV7-9; maybe TRBD1 (5 bases). V shed 2 bases and J shed 2 bases, with 6 bases lying between them. The germline gives CDR1 SEHNR, CDR2 FQNEAQ (reference sequence). The CDR3 runs to 14 residues. CDR3 nucleotide sequence: TGTGCCAGCAGCTTACAGGGCACTAATGAAAAACTGTTTTTT. This translates into CASSLQGTNEKLFF. Variable domain in full (rest from reference TRBV7-9 and TRBJ1-4): DTGVSQNPRHKITKRGQNVTFRCDPISEHNRLYWYRQTLGQGPEFLTYFQNEAQLEKSRLLSDRFSAERPKGSFSTLEIQRTEQGDSAMYLCASSLQGTNEKLFFGSGTQLSVL.

This clone was recorded only once. This rearrangement joins TRBV28 to TRBJ2-4; possibly TRBD1 for D (6 bases). Germline V gene lookup returns CDR1 MDHEN and CDR2 SYDVKM. This CDR3 contains 16 residues. The V end was cut by 4 bases, the J end by 3 bases, with 16 bases between. The CDR3 spells CASSSTQGYGKNIQYF. In DNA, the CDR3 is TGTGCCAGCAGTTCGACGCAGGGGTATGGCAAAAACATTCAGTACTTC.